This paragraph covers one T cell receptor beta chain sequence. This record comes from a study of blood T cell repertoires in COVID-19. Study information: The origin of the acute and convalescent COVID-19 samples was the United States, Italy and Spain. The analysed material was cDNA or gDNA that came from T cells, B-cell-depleted T cells, or PBMCs.

In the original analysis: From reference gene primer amplification, estimates of nucleated cell counts were derived. Sequenced by immunoSEQ multiplex PCR; TCRdb stores in-frame clones only, minus some. V and J calls plus clone size are reproduced from that table; the DNA served to infer D and trimming. The repertoire has tens of thousands of clones, around 80% of them found once; the top ten carry 6.5% to 8%. This clonotype was sampled from a human donor in a cohort sampled during active COVID-19. The sample consisted of peripheral blood.

Written as DNA, the CDR3 is TGTGCCAGCAGCTTGTTTGTGCAGGGGTACGGCGTCACTGAAGCTTTCTTT. Translating it yields CASSLFVQGYGVTEAFF. V gene TRBV5-4 combines with J gene TRBJ1-1, with a tentative D call TRBD1 (6 bases). Trimming cost V 1 base and J 4 bases, with 20 bases left between them. CDR1 and CDR2 (germline): SGHNT, YYREEE (reference sequence). The length of the CDR3 is 17 residues.